The 18 T cell receptor beta chains given below trace back to one sample, sequenced in a study of CD8 T cells in ankylosing spondylitis (dated by TCRdb to 2016 to 2017). The library was produced with 5' RACE. Sequencing was performed on an Illumina HiSeq 2500. Using fastp trimming at Q25 and MiXCR clonotype assembly, TCRdb reanalyzed the public sequencing data and kept in-frame beta chains. Duplicate CDR3 protein sequences are folded into a single record with the most common DNA and genes. Across this sample there are 250,000 or so distinct CDR3 sequences, with roughly 25% seen only once. Around 0.58% of the sample is held by the ten biggest clonotypes. Input material: blood, either unsorted or a sorted T cell fraction (not recorded which). These receptors were taken from a male donor with ankylosing spondylitis or in good health (not recorded which).

This clonotype has ten or more counts. V usage is TRBV20-1 and J usage is TRBJ2-6, with D possibly matching TRBD2 (6 bases). V was pared by 4 bases and J by 2 bases, with 12 bases between. CDR3 length: 15 amino acids. The germline CDR1 and CDR2 sequences are DFQATT and SNEGSKA (reference sequence). As DNA, the CDR3 is TGCAGTGCTACCGACGGGGGTGCTGGGGCCAACGTCCTGACTTTC. The encoded protein is CSATDGGAGANVLTF.

This clonotype was found a few times. This chain links TRBV7-2 with TRBJ2-7; the D is unclear. Between the trimmed V and J ends, which lost 5 bases and 0 bases, there was a span of 5 bases. The CDR3 consists of 12 residues. Germline V gene data show CDR1 as SGHTA and CDR2 as FQGNSA. The CDR3 sequence is CASSVPSYEQYF. DNA for the CDR3: TGTGCCAGCAGCGTGCCCTCCTACGAGCAGTACTTC.

This clonotype has a count of ten or more. The V and J genes are TRBV5-1 and TRBJ1-1; D perhaps matches TRBD1 (6 bases). The V gene lost 4 bases and the J gene lost 1 base, with 14 bases spanning the gap. Per germline, CDR1 SGHRS and CDR2 YFSETQ. The CDR3 contains 15 residues. CDR3 in amino acids: CASSGGRTENTEAFF. The CDR3 DNA follows: TGCGCCAGCAGCGGAGGCCGGACAGAGAACACTGAAGCTTTCTTT.

This clonotype was seen only a few times. V is TRBV6-5 and J is TRBJ2-1; D is ambiguous. This CDR3 has 12 residues. Trimming stripped 6 bases from V and 2 bases from J, with 5 bases between. Per germline, CDR1 MNHEY and CDR2 SVGAGI. As DNA, the CDR3 is TGTGCCAGCAGCGCCGCCTACAATGAGCAGTTCTTC. Its translation: CASSAAYNEQFF.

This clonotype was observed a few times. The CDR3 spells CSATGGTGELFF. In nucleotides, the CDR3 is TGCAGTGCAACAGGGGGAACCGGGGAGCTGTTTTTT. The V and J genes are TRBV20-1 and TRBJ2-2; 8 bases agree with TRBD1. J gave up 5 bases and V 6 bases, and 2 bases lay outside the gene matches. Germline assignment: CDR1 DFQATT and CDR2 SNEGSKA (reference sequence). The CDR3 length is 12 residues.

This clonotype was counted many times. V gene TRBV28 combines with J gene TRBJ2-7; D unclear. Germline V lookup: CDR1 MDHEN, CDR2 SYDVKM. The CDR3 runs 13 residues. V lost 6 bases and J 7 bases, leaving 16 bases between the germline ends. The CDR3, as DNA: TGTGCCAGCAGGTCCCAGGAGATGTTGGAGCAGTACTTC. This gives the protein CASRSQEMLEQYF.

The chain combines TRBV7-8 with TRBJ2-1, with D possibly TRBD1 on 6 matching bases. This CDR3 has 13 residues. Germline V gene data show CDR1 as SGHVS and CDR2 as FQNEAQ. The ends were cut back, 2 bases at V and 6 bases at J, with 8 bases in the middle. CDR3 in amino acids: CASSLTQGNEQFF. CDR3 nucleotides: TGTGCCAGCAGCTTAACACAGGGCAATGAGCAGTTCTTC.

This clonotype was seen a few times. The CDR3 bases are TGTGCCAGCAGTGAGGCCCACCCGGGGGATCAGCCCCAGCATTTT. It yields the protein CASSEAHPGDQPQHF. The chain joins TRBV25-1 to TRBJ1-5; maybe TRBD1 (5 bases). Trimming left V 3 bases short and J 5 bases short, with 14 bases between. CDR1 MGHDK and CDR2 SYGVNS come from the germline V gene. The CDR3 covers 15 residues.

The rearrangement links TRBV30 to TRBJ1-1, with no clear D. The CDR3 runs 13 residues. V was cut by 0 bases and J by 0 bases, with 5 bases left in between. From germline, CDR1 is GTSNPN and CDR2 SVGIG (reference sequence). CDR3 sequence reads: CAWSVRMNTEAFF. For the CDR3, the DNA is TGTGCCTGGAGTGTGAGGATGAACACTGAAGCTTTCTTT.

V and J are TRBV12-3 or TRBV12-4 and TRBJ2-5; the D is unclear. The CDR3 has 13 residues. Trimming took off 5 bases at V and 4 bases at J, with 11 bases between the two ends. CDR3 nucleotide sequence: TGTGCCAGCAGTGGAGTGATGGGAGAGACCCAGTACTTC. It encodes CASSGVMGETQYF.

This clonotype appeared many times. The gene calls are TRBV10-1 and TRBJ2-7, with a weak D call TRBD1 (5 bases). The CDR3 has 13 amino acids. Germline CDR1 reads WNHNN; CDR2 reads SYGVQD (reference sequence). The germline V and J ends were trimmed by 2 bases and 3 bases, with 8 bases remaining between them. The CDR3: CASSEDSLYEQYF. DNA of the CDR3: TGCGCCAGCAGTGAGGACAGTCTCTACGAGCAGTACTTC.

Many counts were recorded for this clonotype. The chain carries TRBV4-1 and TRBJ2-5, with 7 bases fitting TRBD2. The CDR3 contains 13 residues. The junction had 3 bases not matched to a gene; V was cut back by 3 bases and J by 5 bases. Germline V gene sequence: CDR1 MGHRA, CDR2 YSYEKL. Written as DNA, the CDR3 is TGCGCCAGCAGCCACAGGGAGGGGGAGACCCAGTACTTC. It specifies CASSHREGETQYF.

This clonotype was counted between two and nine times. The chain uses TRBV29-1 and TRBJ2-5; D may be TRBD2 (5 bases). Per germline, CDR1 SQVTM and CDR2 ANQGSEA. The CDR3 totals 13 residues. V was shortened by 3 bases and J by 2 bases, with 10 bases between the two germline ends. In DNA, the CDR3 is TGCAGCGTTGAGGACTGGACTCAAGAGACCCAGTACTTC. Amino acids: CSVEDWTQETQYF.

This clonotype appeared once. The chain couples TRBV12-3 or TRBV12-4 to TRBJ2-7; 7 nucleotides line up with TRBD1. J was trimmed by 3 bases and V by 2 bases; bases with no gene match: 7. The CDR3 extends over 15 amino acids. CDR3: CASSLSRDSYYEQYF. Here the CDR3 DNA reads TGTGCCAGCAGTTTATCCCGGGACAGCTACTACGAGCAGTACTTC.

The V call is TRBV24-1, the J call TRBJ2-1, with 8 bases matching TRBD1. V was pared by 5 bases and J by 4 bases, with 9 bases of the junction left unmatched. This CDR3 spans 16 amino acids. Germline V gene sequence: CDR1 KGHDR, CDR2 SFDVKD. The CDR3 reads CATSGVGTGKYNEQFF. The CDR3 DNA sequence: TGTGCCACCAGTGGGGTAGGGACAGGAAAATACAATGAGCAGTTCTTC.

This clonotype was seen many times. This rearrangement joins TRBV10-3 to TRBJ2-5; D may correspond to TRBD1 or TRBD2 (5 bases each). Trimming pared 2 bases from V and 4 bases from J, leaving 14 bases between. Looked up from germline, CDR1 is ENHRY and CDR2 is SYGVKD. The CDR3 sequence is 15 residues long. The CDR3 reads CAISEQTGTAETQYF. The CDR3, as DNA: TGTGCCATCAGTGAGCAGACCGGGACCGCAGAGACCCAGTACTTC.

The sample holds a few counts of this clonotype. The chain couples TRBV2 to TRBJ2-7; TRBD2 matches at 7 bases. CDR3 length equals 14 residues. Germline V CDR1 and CDR2: SNHLY, FYNNEI. After removal of 6 bases from V and 9 bases from J, the junction contained 14 bases not matched to a gene. The DNA of the CDR3 is TGTGCCAGCAGGGGGGGGGGACTGTCCCCCCGGCAGTACTTC. Translation: CASRGGGLSPRQYF.

The chain recombines TRBV4-2 with TRBJ2-7; D not certain. V lost 0 bases and J lost 7, with 16 bases in between. CDR1 LGHNA and CDR2 YNFKEQ come from the germline V gene. This CDR3 region has 15 residues. The DNA for the CDR3 is TGTGCCAGCAGCCAAGATCACCAGGTGTACGGGGAGCAGTACTTC. This gives the protein CASSQDHQVYGEQYF.